This paragraph reports one TCR beta chain. A much larger clone lies one base from this, so it may be a read error. The sample comes from a study of regulatory T cells in long-lasting Graves disease. To make TCR beta libraries, researchers used iRepertoire HTBI primers and Arm-PCR of CDR3 regions. TCRdb processed the multiplex PCR reads anew with MiXCR; each CDR3 protein has one entry. This table has a few hundred thousand distinct CDR3 sequences, roughly a quarter appearing once. CDR3 length equals 16 residues. Germline CDR1 is SNHLY and CDR2 is FYNNEI. As for time point: persistent/refractory GD, antithyroid drugs over 5 years with positive TRAb. There was RNA extracted from PBMCs, and the TCR library was made from it.

The chain is built from TRBV2 and TRBJ2-1; 8 bases match TRBD2. This TCR came from a female donor with Graves disease. Sequencing was performed on peripheral blood mononuclear cells (PBMCs), taken when the disease was refractory, from a patient treated with antithyroid drugs. Written as DNA, the CDR3 is TGTGCCAGCAGTGAGACTAGCGCAAGCTCCTGCAATGAGCAGTTCTTC. Protein sequence: CASSETSASSCNEQFF.